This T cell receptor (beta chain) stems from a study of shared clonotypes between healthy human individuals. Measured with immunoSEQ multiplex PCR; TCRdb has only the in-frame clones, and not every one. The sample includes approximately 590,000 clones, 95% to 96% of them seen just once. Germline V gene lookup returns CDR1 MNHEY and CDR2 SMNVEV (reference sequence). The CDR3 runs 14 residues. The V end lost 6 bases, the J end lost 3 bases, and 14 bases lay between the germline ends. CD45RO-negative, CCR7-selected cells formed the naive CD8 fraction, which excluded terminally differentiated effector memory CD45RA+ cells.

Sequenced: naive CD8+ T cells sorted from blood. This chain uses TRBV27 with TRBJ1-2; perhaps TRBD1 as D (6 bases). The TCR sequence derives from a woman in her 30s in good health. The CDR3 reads CASSSGTRYYGYTF. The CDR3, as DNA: TGTGCCAGCAGCAGCGGGACACGGTACTATGGCTACACCTTC.